One sample yielded the 27 T cell receptor beta chains listed below, sequenced in a study of blood T cell repertoires in COVID-19. Clones were read by immunoSEQ multiplex PCR, and TCRdb kept only the in-frame ones, dropping some. The table includes about 75,000 clones, around nine tenths detected once. The sample taken for sequencing was peripheral blood. Every receptor here comes from a human donor in a cohort sampled during active COVID-19.

The J gene is TRBJ2-3, the V gene TRBV13; 9 bases align to TRBD1. CDR3 length: 17 amino acids. J was trimmed by 0 bases and V by 4 bases; bases with no gene match: 8. Looked up from germline, CDR1 is PRHDT and CDR2 is FYEKMQ (reference sequence). In DNA form, the CDR3 reads TGTGCCAGCAGCTGGGGACAGGGTTTCACTAGCACAGATACGCAGTATTTT. Translating gives CASSWGQGFTSTDTQYF.

A few counts support this clone. V and J are TRBV10-1 and TRBJ2-7, with 7 bases identical to TRBD2. CDR3 length equals 15 residues. The germline V gene has CDR1 WNHNN and CDR2 SYGVQD (reference sequence). J lost 0 bases, V lost 5 bases, and 7 bases had no gene match. CDR3 in DNA: TGCGCCAGCAGTTCCAGCGGGGCTAGCTCCTACGAGCAGTACTTC. Protein: CASSSSGASSYEQYF.

The chain recombines TRBV27 with TRBJ1-1; 8 nucleotides match TRBD1. The CDR3 length is 14 residues. V dropped 8 bases and J dropped 6; count of bases not matched to a gene: 11. The germline CDR1 and CDR2 sequences are MNHEY and SMNVEV (reference sequence). In DNA, the CDR3 is TGTGCCAGCGGCCTTACAGGGGGGAAGGCTGAAGCTTTCTTT. It translates to CASGLTGGKAEAFF.

The gene calls are TRBV10-3 and TRBJ1-4, with 9 bases lining up with TRBD1. Unmatched junction bases numbered 2, after V lost 10 bases and J lost 2 bases. The CDR3 is 13 amino acids. CDR1 ENHRY and CDR2 SYGVKD come from the germline V gene. The CDR3 nucleotides read TGTGCCACCGGACAGGGGACTAATGAAAAACTGTTTTTT. Its translation: CATGQGTNEKLFF.

V is TRBV9 and J is TRBJ2-2, with TRBD2 as a possible D gene (6 bases). The CDR3 is made up of 14 amino acids. V lost 4 bases and J lost 5, with 12 bases in between. The germline gives CDR1 SGDLS, CDR2 YYNGEE. The CDR3 DNA follows: TGTGCCAGCAGCCCGTTCGGGGGTACCGGGGAGCTGTTTTTT. Translation: CASSPFGGTGELFF.

The genes are TRBV19 and TRBJ1-5; 10 nucleotides match TRBD1. Germline V gene lookup returns CDR1 LNHDA and CDR2 SQIVND (reference sequence). Germline trimming cut 8 bases from V and 2 bases from J; bases unmatched to any gene: 6. CDR3 size: 15 residues. This CDR3 reads CASCGTGVGNQPQHF. CDR3 sequence (DNA): TGTGCCAGTTGCGGGACAGGGGTTGGCAATCAGCCCCAGCATTTT.

V usage is TRBV7-6 and J usage is TRBJ2-3, with 7 bases identical to TRBD2. The CDR3 runs 16 residues. V dropped 1 base and J dropped 0; count of bases not matched to a gene: 4. CDR1 is SGHVS, CDR2 FNYEAQ, per germline. CDR3 in DNA: TGTGCCAGCAGCTTAGGGGCAGCGGGGAGCACAGATACGCAGTATTTT. As protein: CASSLGAAGSTDTQYF.

In nucleotides, the CDR3 is TGTGCCAGCAGGGGGACAGCCCGCACAGATACGCAGTATTTT. Amino acids: CASRGTARTDTQYF. The chain employs TRBV27 and TRBJ2-3; 7 nucleotides match TRBD1. J was trimmed by 1 base and V by 6 bases; bases with no gene match: 4. The CDR3 spans 14 residues. Germline V lookup: CDR1 MNHEY, CDR2 SMNVEV (reference sequence).

This clone showed up just once. The chain combines TRBV27 with TRBJ2-7, with 9 positions matching TRBD1. The germline V gene has CDR1 MNHEY and CDR2 SMNVEV (reference sequence). The CDR3 length is 13 residues. Trimming cost V 5 bases and J 4 bases; bases outside gene matches: 3. CDR3 in amino acids: CASSIDRGYEQYF. CDR3 sequence (DNA): TGTGCCAGCAGTATCGACAGGGGGTACGAGCAGTACTTC.

The rearrangement links TRBV6-5 to TRBJ1-1; tentatively, D is TRBD1 (6 bases). Trimming left V 5 bases short and J 0 bases short, with 7 bases between. Germline CDR1 is MNHEY and CDR2 is SVGAGI. CDR3 length: 13 residues. The CDR3 loop is CASSQGLNTEAFF. CDR3 sequence (DNA): TGTGCCAGCAGTCAGGGGTTGAACACTGAAGCTTTCTTT.

This clone has only one observation. The chain uses TRBV5-1 and TRBJ2-3, with D possibly being TRBD1 (6 bases). Per the germline V gene, CDR1 is SGHRS and CDR2 is YFSETQ. V was pared by 4 bases and J by 6 bases, with 9 bases between. CDR3 length: 12 amino acids. The CDR3 region is CASSPQGDTQYF. The CDR3 DNA reads TGCGCCAGCAGCCCCCAGGGGGATACGCAGTATTTT.

In this sample, this clone turned up once. This chain links TRBV27 with TRBJ2-3; 8 nucleotides agree with TRBD1. Germline-derived CDR1 and CDR2 are MNHEY and SMNVEV (reference sequence). The V and J ends lost 4 bases and 3 bases, in that order; junction bases with no gene match: 0. CDR3 length: 13 residues. CDR3 loop: CASSWTGTDTQYF. The DNA of the CDR3 is TGTGCCAGCAGTTGGACAGGGACAGATACGCAGTATTTT.

V usage is TRBV5-1 and J usage is TRBJ2-7, with 7 positions matching TRBD2. V dropped 2 bases and J dropped 6; count of bases not matched to a gene: 5. This CDR3 region has 13 residues. CDR1 SGHRS and CDR2 YFSETQ come from the germline V gene. The chain's CDR3 is CASSFVGEGEQYF. CDR3 DNA: TGCGCCAGCAGCTTCGTAGGGGAGGGCGAGCAGTACTTC. The full variable domain, with the rest looked up from reference TRBV5-1 and TRBJ2-7, is KAGVTQTPRYLIKTRGQQVTLSCSPISGHRSVSWYQQTPGQGLQFLFEYFSETQRNKGNFPGRFSGRQFSNSRSEMNVSTLELGDSALYLCASSFVGEGEQYFGPGTRLTVT.

The rearrangement links TRBV11-2 to TRBJ2-5, with D perhaps matching TRBD1 (6 bases). The germline V gene has CDR1 SGHAT and CDR2 FQNNGV. The CDR3 totals 15 residues. Between the trimmed V and J ends, which lost 2 bases and 5 bases, there was a span of 15 bases. CDR3 protein: CASSLPRGLKETQYF. DNA for the CDR3: TGTGCCAGCAGCTTACCCAGGGGCCTGAAGGAGACCCAGTACTTC.

The chain recombines TRBV6-5 with TRBJ2-3; D may be TRBD2 (5 bases). V was cut by 2 bases and J by 2 bases, with 8 bases left in between. Looked up from germline, CDR1 is MNHEY and CDR2 is SVGAGI. This CDR3 comprises 14 residues. CDR3 DNA sequence: TGTGCCAGCAGTTACGCCGGGATCACAGATACGCAGTATTTT. This encodes CASSYAGITDTQYF.

This chain links TRBV6-4 with TRBJ2-7, with 13 nucleotides matching TRBD2. CDR3 length equals 14 residues. Trimming took 6 bases from V and 2 from J; bases not matched to a gene: 1. CDR1 MRHNA and CDR2 SNTAGT come from the germline V gene. The CDR3 sequence: CASRTSGGTYEQYF. The CDR3 DNA follows: TGTGCCAGCAGGACTAGCGGGGGGACCTACGAGCAGTACTTC.

This sequence joins TRBV7-2 and TRBJ2-3, with D possibly matching TRBD2 (5 bases). Germline values: CDR1 SGHTA, CDR2 FQGNSA. Trimming shortened V by 1 base and J by 1 base, and 15 bases separated the two germline ends. The CDR3 is made up of 17 amino acids. CDR3 protein: CASSLVGAAWGTDTQYF. The CDR3 DNA reads as TGTGCCAGCAGCTTAGTAGGAGCGGCCTGGGGCACAGATACGCAGTATTTT.

The genes are TRBV19 and TRBJ2-6; 13 nucleotides align to TRBD2. Germline trimming cut 4 bases from V and 4 bases from J; bases unmatched to any gene: 7. Germline assignment: CDR1 LNHDA and CDR2 SQIVND (reference sequence). CDR3 length: 18 residues. The CDR3 is CASSTTSGGAYGANVLTF. The CDR3 DNA reads as TGTGCCAGTAGTACCACTAGCGGGGGGGCCTACGGGGCCAACGTCCTGACTTTC.

This sequence joins TRBV5-1 and TRBJ2-5, with a possible D match to TRBD2 (5 bases). Germline CDR1 reads SGHRS; CDR2 reads YFSETQ. V was pared by 1 base and J by 1 base, with 8 bases between. This CDR3 spans 14 amino acids. The CDR3 spells CASSLRAGQETQYF. The CDR3 DNA is TGCGCCAGCAGCTTGAGGGCGGGCCAAGAGACCCAGTACTTC.

The chain couples TRBV15 to TRBJ2-3; 9 nucleotides line up with TRBD1. The junction had 7 bases not matched to a gene; V was cut back by 0 bases and J by 6 bases. This CDR3 comprises 16 residues. From germline, CDR1 is LNHNV and CDR2 YYDKDF (reference sequence). CDR3: CATSRDPTGGMDTQYF. The CDR3 coding sequence is TGTGCCACCAGCAGAGATCCCACAGGGGGCATGGATACGCAGTATTTT.

The chain links TRBV6-5 to TRBJ2-5; D may be TRBD1 (7 bases). This CDR3 contains 14 residues. Germline CDR1 is MNHEY and CDR2 is SVGAGI. The germline V and J ends were trimmed by 6 bases and 1 base, with 12 bases remaining between them. This CDR3 is CASSQGGPQETQYF. CDR3 bases: TGTGCCAGCAGCCAGGGGGGCCCCCAAGAGACCCAGTACTTC.

The rearrangement uses TRBV28 and TRBJ2-7, with D perhaps TRBD1 (5 bases). Germline CDR1 and CDR2: MDHEN and SYDVKM. The ends were cut back, 5 bases at V and 3 bases at J, with 8 bases in the middle. The CDR3 extends over 12 amino acids. DNA of the CDR3: TGTGCCAGCAGTCCACAGGTCTACGAGCAGTACTTC. Translating gives CASSPQVYEQYF.

J is TRBJ1-3 and V is TRBV19, with D perhaps matching TRBD1 (6 bases). V was cut by 6 bases and J by 0 bases, with 12 bases left in between. The CDR3 has 15 residues. Germline CDR1 reads LNHDA; CDR2 reads SQIVND (reference sequence). CDR3 in amino acids: CASSVQGLSGNTIYF. The DNA for the CDR3 is TGTGCCAGTAGCGTACAGGGTCTCTCTGGAAACACCATATATTTT. Full variable domain (outside the CDR3, taken from reference TRBV19 and TRBJ1-3): DGGITQSPKYLFRKEGQNVTLSCEQNLNHDAMYWYRQDPGQGLRLIYYSQIVNDFQKGDIAEGYSVSREKKESFPLTVTSAQKNPTAFYLCASSVQGLSGNTIYFGEGSWLTVV.

The chain is built from TRBV11-2 and TRBJ2-6, with D possibly being TRBD2 (7 bases). V was pared by 3 bases and J by 8 bases, with 17 bases between. The CDR3 covers 16 residues. The germline CDR1 and CDR2 sequences are SGHAT and FQNNGV. CDR3 in amino acids: CASSLGGQGESNVLTF. The CDR3 nucleotides are TGTGCCAGCAGCTTGGGGGGGCAGGGAGAGTCCAACGTCCTGACTTTC.

The rearrangement uses TRBV19 and TRBJ1-2; 8 bases align to TRBD1. The V and J ends lost 5 bases and 4 bases, in that order; junction bases with no gene match: 6. The CDR3 has 14 amino acids. Germline values: CDR1 LNHDA, CDR2 SQIVND (reference sequence). As DNA, the CDR3 is TGTGCCAGTAGTGCGAGACAGGGGAGCTATGGCTACACCTTC. It encodes CASSARQGSYGYTF. The full variable domain, in which reference TRBV19 and TRBJ1-2 provide the parts outside the CDR3, is DGGITQSPKYLFRKEGQNVTLSCEQNLNHDAMYWYRQDPGQGLRLIYYSQIVNDFQKGDIAEGYSVSREKKESFPLTVTSAQKNPTAFYLCASSARQGSYGYTFGSGTRLTVV.

This chain uses TRBV19 with TRBJ1-5, with 8 positions matching TRBD1. CDR1 and CDR2 (germline): LNHDA, SQIVND (reference sequence). V lost 6 bases, J lost 6 bases, and 10 bases stayed unmatched. The CDR3 is 15 residues long. CDR3 bases: TGTGCCAGTAGGACTGGGACAGGTCGAGGTCAGCCCCAGCATTTT. It translates to CASRTGTGRGQPQHF.

The chain couples TRBV5-1 to TRBJ1-4; a weak D match, TRBD1 (5 bases). CDR1 and CDR2 (germline): SGHRS, YFSETQ. CDR3 length: 14 amino acids. Trimming removed 0 bases from V and 8 bases from J, with 11 bases in between. The CDR3 bases are TGCGCCAGCAGCTTGGCAGCGGGACGGGAAAAACTGTTTTTT. This sequence encodes CASSLAAGREKLFF.